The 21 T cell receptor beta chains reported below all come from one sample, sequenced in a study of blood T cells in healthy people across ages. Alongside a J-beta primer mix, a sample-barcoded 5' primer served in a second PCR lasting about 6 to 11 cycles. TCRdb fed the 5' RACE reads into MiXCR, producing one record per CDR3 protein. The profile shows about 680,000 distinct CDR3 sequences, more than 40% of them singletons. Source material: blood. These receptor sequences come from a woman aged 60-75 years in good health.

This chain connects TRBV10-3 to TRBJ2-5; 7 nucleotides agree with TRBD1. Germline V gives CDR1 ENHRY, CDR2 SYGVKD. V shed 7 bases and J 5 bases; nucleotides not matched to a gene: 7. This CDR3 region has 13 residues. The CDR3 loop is CAIKKGAGETQYF. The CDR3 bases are TGTGCCATCAAAAAGGGGGCCGGCGAGACCCAGTACTTC.

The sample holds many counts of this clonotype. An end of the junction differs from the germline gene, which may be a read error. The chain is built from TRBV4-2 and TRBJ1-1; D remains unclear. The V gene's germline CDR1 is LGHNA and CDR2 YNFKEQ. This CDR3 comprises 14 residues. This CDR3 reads CASSQDRGNTEAFF. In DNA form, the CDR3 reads TGCGCCAGCAGCCAAGATCGGGGTAACACTGAAGCTTTCTTT.

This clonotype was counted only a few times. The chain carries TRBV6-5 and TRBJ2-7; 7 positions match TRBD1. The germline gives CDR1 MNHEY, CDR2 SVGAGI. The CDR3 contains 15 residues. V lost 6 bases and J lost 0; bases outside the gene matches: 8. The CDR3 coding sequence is TGTGCCAGCAGCCGCGGACAGGCGAGCTCCTACGAGCAGTACTTC. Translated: CASSRGQASSYEQYF.

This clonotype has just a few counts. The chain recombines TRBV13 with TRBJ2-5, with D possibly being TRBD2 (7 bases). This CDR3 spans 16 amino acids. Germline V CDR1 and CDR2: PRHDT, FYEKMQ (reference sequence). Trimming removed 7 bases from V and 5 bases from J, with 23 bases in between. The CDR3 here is CASTPSSGGQFETQYF. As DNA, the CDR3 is TGTGCCAGCACCCCCTCCTCCGGGGGGCAGTTTGAGACCCAGTACTTC.

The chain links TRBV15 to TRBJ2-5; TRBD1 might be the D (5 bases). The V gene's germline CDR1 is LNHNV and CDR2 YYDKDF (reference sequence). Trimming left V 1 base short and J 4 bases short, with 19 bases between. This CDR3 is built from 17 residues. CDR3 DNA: TGTGCCACCAGCAGAGCGACTTCGGCAGGGCGCGGAGAGACCCAGTACTTC. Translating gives CATSRATSAGRGETQYF.

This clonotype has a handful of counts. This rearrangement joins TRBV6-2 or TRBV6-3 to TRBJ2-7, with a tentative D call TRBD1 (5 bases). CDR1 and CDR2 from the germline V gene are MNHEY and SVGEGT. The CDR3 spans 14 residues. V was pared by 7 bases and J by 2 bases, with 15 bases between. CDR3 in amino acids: CASNNPHRTYEQYF. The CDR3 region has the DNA TGTGCCAGCAACAACCCCCACAGGACCTACGAGCAGTACTTC.

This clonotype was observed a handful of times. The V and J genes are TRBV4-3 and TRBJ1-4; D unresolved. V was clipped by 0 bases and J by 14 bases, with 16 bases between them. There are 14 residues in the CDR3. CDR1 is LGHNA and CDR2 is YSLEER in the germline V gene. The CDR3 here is CASSQDYLTDGLFF. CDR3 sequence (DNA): TGCGCCAGCAGCCAAGATTATCTTACGGATGGGCTGTTTTTT.

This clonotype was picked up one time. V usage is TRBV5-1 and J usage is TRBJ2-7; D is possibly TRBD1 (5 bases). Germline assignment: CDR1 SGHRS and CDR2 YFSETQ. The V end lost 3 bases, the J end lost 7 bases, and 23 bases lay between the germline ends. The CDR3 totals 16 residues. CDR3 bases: TGCGCCAGCAGCTCCCACAGGCCGGATATCGACAATGAGCAGTACTTC. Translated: CASSSHRPDIDNEQYF.

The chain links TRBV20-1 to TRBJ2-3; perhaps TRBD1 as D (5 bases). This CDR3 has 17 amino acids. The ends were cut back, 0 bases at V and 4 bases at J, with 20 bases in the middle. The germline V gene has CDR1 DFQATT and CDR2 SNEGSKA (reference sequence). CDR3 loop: CSARDRERGSYADTQYF. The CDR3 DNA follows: TGCAGTGCTAGAGATCGAGAAAGGGGAAGTTACGCAGATACGCAGTATTTT.

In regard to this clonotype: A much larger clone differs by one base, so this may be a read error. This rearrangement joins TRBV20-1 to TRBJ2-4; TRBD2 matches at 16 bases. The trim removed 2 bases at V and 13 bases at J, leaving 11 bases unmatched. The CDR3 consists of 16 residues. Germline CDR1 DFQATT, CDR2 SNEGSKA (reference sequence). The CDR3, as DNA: TGCAGTGCTAGACGGGGGACTAGCGGGAGGGGCGAGCCCCAGTACTTC. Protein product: CSARRGTSGRGEPQYF.

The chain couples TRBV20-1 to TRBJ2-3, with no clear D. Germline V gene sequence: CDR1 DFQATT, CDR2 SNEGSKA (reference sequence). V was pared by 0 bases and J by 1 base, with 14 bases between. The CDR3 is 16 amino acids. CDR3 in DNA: TGCAGTGCTAGAGATCGGGTCAAGGGCGGCACAGATACGCAGTATTTT. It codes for CSARDRVKGGTDTQYF.

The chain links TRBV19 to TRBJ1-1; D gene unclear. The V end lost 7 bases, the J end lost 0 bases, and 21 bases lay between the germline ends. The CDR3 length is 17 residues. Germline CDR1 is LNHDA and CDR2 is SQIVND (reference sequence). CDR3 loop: CASMTSGFLTMNTEAFF. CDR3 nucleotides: TGTGCCAGTATGACCTCGGGGTTTTTAACGATGAACACTGAAGCTTTCTTT. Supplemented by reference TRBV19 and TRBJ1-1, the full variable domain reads DGGITQSPKYLFRKEGQNVTLSCEQNLNHDAMYWYRQDPGQGLRLIYYSQIVNDFQKGDIAEGYSVSREKKESFPLTVTSAQKNPTAFYLCASMTSGFLTMNTEAFFGQGTRLTVV.

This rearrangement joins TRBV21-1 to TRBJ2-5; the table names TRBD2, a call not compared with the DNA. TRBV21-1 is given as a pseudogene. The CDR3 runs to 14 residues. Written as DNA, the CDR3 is TGTGCCAGCCTGGGTAGCCGGGAGCGAGAGACCCAGTACTTC. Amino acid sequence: CASLGSRERETQYF.

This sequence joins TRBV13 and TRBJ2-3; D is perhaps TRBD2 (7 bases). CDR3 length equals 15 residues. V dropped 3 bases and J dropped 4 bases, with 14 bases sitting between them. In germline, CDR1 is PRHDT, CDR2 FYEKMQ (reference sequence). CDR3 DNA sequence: TGTGCCAGCAGCTTCGGAGGGGAGGGGGCAGATACGCAGTATTTT. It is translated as CASSFGGEGADTQYF. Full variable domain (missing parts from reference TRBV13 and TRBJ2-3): AAGVIQSPRHLIKEKRETATLKCYPIPRHDTVYWYQQGPGQDPQFLISFYEKMQSDKGSIPDRFSAQQFSDYHSELNMSSLELGDSALYFCASSFGGEGADTQYFGPGTRLTVL.

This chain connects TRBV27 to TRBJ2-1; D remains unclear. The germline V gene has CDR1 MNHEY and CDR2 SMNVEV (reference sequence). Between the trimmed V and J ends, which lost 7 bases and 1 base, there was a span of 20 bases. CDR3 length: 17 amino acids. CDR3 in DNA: TGTGCCAGCACCTCAACTCTCCAAGTGAGTTCCTACAATGAGCAGTTCTTC. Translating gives CASTSTLQVSSYNEQFF.

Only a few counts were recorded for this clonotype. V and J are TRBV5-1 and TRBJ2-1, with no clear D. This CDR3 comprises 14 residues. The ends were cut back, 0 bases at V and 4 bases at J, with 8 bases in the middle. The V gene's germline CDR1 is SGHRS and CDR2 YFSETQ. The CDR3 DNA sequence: TGCGCCAGCAGCTTGGCGGCACAGTACAATGAGCAGTTCTTC. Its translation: CASSLAAQYNEQFF. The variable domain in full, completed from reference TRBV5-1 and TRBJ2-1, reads KAGVTQTPRYLIKTRGQQVTLSCSPISGHRSVSWYQQTPGQGLQFLFEYFSETQRNKGNFPGRFSGRQFSNSRSEMNVSTLELGDSALYLCASSLAAQYNEQFFGPGTRLTVL.

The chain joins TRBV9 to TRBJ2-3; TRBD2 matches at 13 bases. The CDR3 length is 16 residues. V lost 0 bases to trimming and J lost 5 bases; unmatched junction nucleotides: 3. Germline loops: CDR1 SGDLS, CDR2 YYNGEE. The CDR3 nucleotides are TGTGCCAGCAGCGTAGGGACTAGCGGGAGAGTAGATACGCAGTATTTT. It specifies CASSVGTSGRVDTQYF. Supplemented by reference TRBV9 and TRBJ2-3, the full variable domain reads DSGVTQTPKHLITATGQRVTLRCSPRSGDLSVYWYQQSLDQGLQFLIQYYNGEERAKGNILERFSAQQFPDLHSELNLSSLELGDSALYFCASSVGTSGRVDTQYFGPGTRLTVL.

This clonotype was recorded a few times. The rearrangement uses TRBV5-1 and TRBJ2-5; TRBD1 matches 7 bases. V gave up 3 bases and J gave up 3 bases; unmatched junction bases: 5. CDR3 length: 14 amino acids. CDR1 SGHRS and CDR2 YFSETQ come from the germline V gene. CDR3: CASSSQGTEETQYF. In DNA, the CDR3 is TGCGCCAGCAGCTCCCAGGGGACAGAAGAGACCCAGTACTTC.

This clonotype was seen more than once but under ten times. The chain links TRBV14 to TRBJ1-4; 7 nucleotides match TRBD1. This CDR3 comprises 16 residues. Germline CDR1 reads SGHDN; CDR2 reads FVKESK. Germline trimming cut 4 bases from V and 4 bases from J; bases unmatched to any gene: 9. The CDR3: CASSRWRGRDNEKLFF. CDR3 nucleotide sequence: TGTGCCAGCAGCCGATGGAGGGGGCGGGATAATGAAAAACTGTTTTTT. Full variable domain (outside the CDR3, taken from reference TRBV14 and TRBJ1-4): EAGVTQFPSHSVIEKGQTVTLRCDPISGHDNLYWYRRVMGKEIKFLLHFVKESKQDESGMPNNRFLAERTGGTYSTLKVQPAELEDSGVYFCASSRWRGRDNEKLFFGSGTQLSVL.

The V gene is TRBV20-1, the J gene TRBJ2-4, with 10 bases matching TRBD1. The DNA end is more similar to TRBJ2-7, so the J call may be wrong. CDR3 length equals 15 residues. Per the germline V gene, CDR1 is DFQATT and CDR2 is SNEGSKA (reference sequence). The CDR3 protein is CSARGPGTGAYEQYF. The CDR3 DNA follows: TGCAGTGCTAGGGGCCCCGGGACAGGGGCCTACGAGCAGTACTTC.

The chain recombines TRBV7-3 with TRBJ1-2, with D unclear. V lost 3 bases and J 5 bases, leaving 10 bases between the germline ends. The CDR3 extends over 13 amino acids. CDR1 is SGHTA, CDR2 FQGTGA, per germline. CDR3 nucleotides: TGTGCCAGCAGCTTGACGCCCGGATATGGCTACACCTTC. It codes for CASSLTPGYGYTF.